This entry describes one TCR beta chain. The entry originates in a study of shared T cell receptors in the human thymus. Germline assignment: CDR1 SEHNR and CDR2 FQNEAQ (reference sequence). The CDR3 has 14 amino acids. The V and J ends lost 1 base and 10 bases respectively, with 11 bases between them. Data came from immunoSEQ multiplex PCR; TCRdb stores just in-frame clones and leaves some out. The sample has about 730,000 clones; roughly 85% are singletons. The same data also went into a second study, on human thymus T cells. From that study: Corrective surgery for congenital heart defects was being performed on the healthy Finnish infants who were the donors. Resections from corrective heart surgery provided thymus tissue. It looked as if thymic and blood repertoires used V and J genes in a biased way.

The sequenced sample consisted of thymocytes. This clonotype was obtained from a girl less than two years old with a congenital heart defect. V is TRBV7-9 and J is TRBJ1-6; a possible D gene is TRBD1 (6 bases). The CDR3: CASSLVQGNSPLHF. CDR3 DNA: TGTGCCAGCAGCTTAGTACAGGGAAACTCACCCCTCCACTTT.